This T cell receptor (beta chain) appears in the sequencing data of a study of T cells after posttransplantation cyclophosphamide. On the day of bone marrow donation, the related graft donor provided peripheral blood. The table came from immunoSEQ multiplex PCR; TCRdb's copy has only in-frame clones and leaves some out. The sample was found to contain tens of thousands of clones, and every one recurs. Findings of the study overall: After PTCy, TRB diversity resembled that of CNI/methotrexate controls.

Germline V gives CDR1 LNHDA, CDR2 SQIVND (reference sequence). V was cut by 5 bases and J by 4 bases, with 6 bases left in between. CDR3 size: 12 residues. This clone occurred many times. Its antigen remains unknown. The sequenced sample was PBMCs. This clonotype originated in a young man in good health and a related stem cell transplant donor. The rearrangement links TRBV19 to TRBJ1-5; D is unresolved. Written as DNA, the CDR3 is TGTGCCAGTAGTCCCCAAAATCAGCCCCAGCATTTT. The encoded protein is CASSPQNQPQHF.